The present T cell receptor (beta chain) was sequenced within a study of blood T cell repertoires in COVID-19. Looking at the study overall: Acute and convalescent COVID-19 specimens originated in the United States, Italy and Spain. Sources were T cells, B-cell-depleted T cells, or PBMCs; the material itself was cDNA or gDNA.

Deletions cut 5 bases from V and 2 bases from J, with 7 bases between. This CDR3 contains 13 residues. Germline CDR1 and CDR2: MNHEY and SVGAGI. Participant-reported clinical history was the basis for cohort assignment. In the original processing: Counts of nucleated cells, estimated from reference gene primer amplification, were obtained. TCRdb's copy holds only in-frame clones and misses some; the assay was immunoSEQ multiplex PCR. V and J calls and clone size are given by that table; D and trimming were obtained from the DNA. The sample has about 250,000 clones; about 87% are singletons. The sequenced sample consisted of PBMCs or T cells enriched from blood (not recorded which). This clonotype was sampled from a woman aged 45-65 years who had recovered from COVID-19. The V call is TRBV6-5, the J call TRBJ1-5, with D possibly TRBD1 on 5 matching bases. The CDR3 DNA sequence: TGTGCCAGCAGTCGACAGCGCAATCAGCCCCAGCATTTT. It specifies CASSRQRNQPQHF.